Reported below is one T cell receptor (beta chain). This clone appeared once. The antigen this receptor binds is unknown. No much larger clonotype is one base removed from it; base qualities were not supplied. Healthy controls were over 15 blood donors whose buffy coats were used, with a median age of about 55 years (range roughly 20-80) and 55% female. CD4+ and CD8+ cells were isolated by positive magnetic bead selection on an AutoMACS, and purity was checked by flow cytometry. Peripheral blood mononuclear cells were isolated by Ficoll-Paque PLUS density gradient separation. Nucleospin Tissue or Tissue XS kits were used to extract DNA from CD4-enriched, CD8-enriched or PBMC samples, and a Qubit 2.0 fluorometer was used for quantification. This entry belongs to a study of somatic mutations in cytotoxic T cells in rheumatoid arthritis (dated by TCRdb to the late 2010s). The study in broad terms: A FACSAria II or Sony SH800 was used to flow-sort some V beta antibody-stained T-cell populations at nearly 100% purity, and TCRB sequencing was also done on sorted V beta1+ cells. To characterize clonality, the study used TCRB deep sequencing while asking whether somatic mutations are carried by expanded CD8+ T-cell clones in newly diagnosed, untreated rheumatoid arthritis. TCRB deep sequencing covered roughly 60 patients with rheumatoid arthritis along with around 22 healthy controls. Patients and controls did not essentially differ in median age, which was nearly identical between the groups.

Sequencing of TCRB CDR3 was done on genomic DNA with the immunoSEQ assay. The study's processing was this. Analyses were restricted to productive TCRB rearrangements. A clone was defined by a unique TCRB CDR3 sequence, and clonality was computed as a productive clonality index based on Shannon entropy. To calculate repertoire overlap between two samples, the template counts of each clone were considered relative to each sample's total templates. A correlation with a Spearman r of over 0.55 was found between V-gene usage by flow cytometry and V-gene usage by TCRB sequencing. The table comes from immuneACCESS by way of TCRdb, which keeps in-frame sequences with V and J called. Part of the clones is missing from these tables; in studies checked, under half for an unresolved V gene and the rest for unknown reasons. That table furnishes V, J and clone size, whereas the DNA furnished D and trimming. For this sample the table gives 30,000 to 45,000 clones, of which 84% were detected only once. The leading ten clones occupy roughly 3.2% of the sample.

V is clipped by 3 bases and J by 5 bases, and the sequence between their germline boundaries is 8 bases long. The CDR3, from cysteine to phenylalanine, totals 13 residues. The retained sequence is limited to the CDR3, 39 bases, with the frame set at the first base. CDR1 and CDR2, per the germline V gene, are MNHEY and SVGAGI. Points the paper makes about the study in general: The largest CD8+ clone made up more than 20% of CD8+ cells in about an eighth of the roughly 65 patients, and blood and synovial fluid shared several identical CD8+ TCRB sequences. An increase of CD8+ clonality with age was seen in patients (Spearman r ~ 0.47) but not in healthy controls. The slight TRBV07 underrepresentation in patients was not adjusted for multiple comparisons. The antigen targets of the expanded CD8+ clones were unknown, and absence from virus-specific databases did not rule out viral specificity. CD8+ T-cell clonality in rheumatoid arthritis patients was not significantly different from that in age-matched healthy controls.

This sequence uses TRBV6-5 and TRBJ2-1; there is no confident call for the D gene. The receptor was isolated from a man between 35 and 55 years old in good health. Material for sequencing was CD8+ T cells sorted from blood. The CDR3 protein sequence reads: CASSYGLDNEQFF. The bases are TGTGCCAGCAGTTATGGGCTCGACAATGAGCAGTTCTTC.